These 5 T cell receptor beta chains share one sample of origin, sequenced in a study of beta chain features in type 1 diabetes. Reverse transcribing all isolated RNA meant expressed TCRB transcripts were sequenced. Sequencing was performed with immunoSEQ multiplex PCR; in TCRdb, only in-frame clones are kept and a portion is missing. The top ten hold about 0.015% of the sample, which has under 350,000 clones, more than 13% seen once. Study observations and caveats: Shortening of TCRB CDR3s, moderate but significant, appeared in all four CD4+ subsets of Type 1 diabetes patients.

Their recognized antigens are unknown. Sequencing was carried out using naive CD4+ T cells from blood. The receptors come from a man aged 25 to 40 with type 1 diabetes.

This clone was observed a few times. V is TRBV7-2 and J is TRBJ2-2, with TRBD1 matching over 9 bases. The germline gives CDR1 SGHTA, CDR2 FQGNSA. Trimming took 8 bases from V and 3 from J; bases not matched to a gene: 7. The CDR3 has 15 amino acids. CDR3 amino acids: CASLGQGTHTGELFF. The DNA for the CDR3 is TGTGCCAGCCTGGGACAGGGCACACACACCGGGGAGCTGTTTTTT. Based on the CDR3 plus reference TRBV7-2 and TRBJ2-2, the full variable domain is GAGVSQSPSNKVTEKGKDVELRCDPISGHTALYWYRQSLGQGLEFLIYFQGNSAPDKSGLPSDRFSAERTGGSVSTLTIQRTQQEDSAVYLCASLGQGTHTGELFFGEGSRLTVL.

Of note for this clone: Other DNA sequences in this specimen translate into the identical CDR3. For the CDR3, the DNA is TGTGCCAGCAGCGTAGCTACGAGCACAGATACGCAGTATTTT. Translating it yields CASSVATSTDTQYF. The chain uses TRBV9 and TRBJ2-3; the D is unclear. The V end was cut by 0 bases, the J end by 0 bases, with 5 bases between. This CDR3 contains 14 residues. In germline, CDR1 is SGDLS, CDR2 YYNGEE.

V is TRBV15 and J is TRBJ2-3; 8 positions match TRBD2. J lost 0 bases, V lost 6 bases, and 5 bases had no gene match. Germline V lookup: CDR1 LNHNV, CDR2 YYDKDF (reference sequence). CDR3 size: 15 residues. CDR3 DNA sequence: TGTGCCACCAGACCGGGACTAGTTAGCACAGATACGCAGTATTTT. The encoded protein is CATRPGLVSTDTQYF.

This clone was picked up a small number of times. J is TRBJ2-7 and V is TRBV18, with a possible D match to TRBD2 (5 bases). The CDR3 loop spans 15 amino acids. Germline V gene lookup returns CDR1 KGHSH and CDR2 LQKENI. Trimming removed 0 bases from V and 2 bases from J, with 11 bases in between. CDR3 bases: TGTGCCAGCTCACCACCCCTAGCTGGGACCTACGAGCAGTACTTC. It is translated as CASSPPLAGTYEQYF.

The rearrangement joins TRBV5-1 to TRBJ2-5; 11 bases match TRBD1. Trimming took 3 bases from V and 4 from J; bases not matched to a gene: 17. Germline V gene sequence: CDR1 SGHRS, CDR2 YFSETQ. CDR3 length equals 19 residues. DNA for the CDR3: TGCGCCAGCAGCTCGGCGGGACAGGGGGGAATCGCGGGAGGAGAGACCCAGTACTTC. It specifies CASSSAGQGGIAGGETQYF. Variable domain in full (rest from reference TRBV5-1 and TRBJ2-5): KAGVTQTPRYLIKTRGQQVTLSCSPISGHRSVSWYQQTPGQGLQFLFEYFSETQRNKGNFPGRFSGRQFSNSRSEMNVSTLELGDSALYLCASSSAGQGGIAGGETQYFGPGTRLLVL.